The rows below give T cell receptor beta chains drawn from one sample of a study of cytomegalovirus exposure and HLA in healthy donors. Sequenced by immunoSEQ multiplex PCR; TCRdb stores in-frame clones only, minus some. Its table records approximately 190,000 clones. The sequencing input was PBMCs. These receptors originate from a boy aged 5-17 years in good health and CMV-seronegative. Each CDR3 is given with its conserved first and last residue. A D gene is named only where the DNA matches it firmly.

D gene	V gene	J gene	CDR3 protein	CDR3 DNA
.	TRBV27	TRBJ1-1	CASSLSGHTEAFF	TGTGCCAGCAGTTTATCGGGGCACACTGAAGCTTTCTTT
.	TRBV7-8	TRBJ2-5	CASSLAAQSETQYF	TGTGCCAGCAGCTTAGCGGCTCAGTCGGAGACCCAGTACTTC
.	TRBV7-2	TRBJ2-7	CASSLGSGSYEQYF	TGTGCCAGCAGCTTAGGGTCAGGGTCTTACGAGCAGTACTTC
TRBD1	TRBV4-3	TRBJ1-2	CASSQVGDREPYGYTF	TGCGCCAGCAGCCAAGTCGGGGACAGGGAGCCCTATGGCTACACCTTC
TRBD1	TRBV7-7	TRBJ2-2	CASSLAQGPTGELFF	TGTGCCAGCAGCTTAGCACAGGGGCCGACCGGGGAGCTGTTTTTT
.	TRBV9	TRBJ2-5	CASSAAVSVETQYF	TGTGCCAGCAGCGCCGCAGTGAGCGTGGAGACCCAGTACTTC
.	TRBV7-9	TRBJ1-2	CASNYRDGANYGYTF	TGTGCCTCCAATTACAGGGATGGAGCTAACTATGGCTACACCTTC
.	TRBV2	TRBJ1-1	CASNPVGAGETEAFF	TGTGCCAGCAACCCGGTTGGGGCAGGGGAAACTGAAGCTTTCTTT
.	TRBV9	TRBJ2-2	CASSVTGLNTGELFF	TGTGCCAGCAGCGTTACAGGGCTCAACACCGGGGAGCTGTTTTTT
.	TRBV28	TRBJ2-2	CASISGDPTGELFF	TGTGCCAGCATTTCGGGGGACCCAACCGGGGAGCTGTTTTTT
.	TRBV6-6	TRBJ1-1	CASTYGPSGTEAFF	TGTGCCAGCACCTACGGCCCAAGCGGTACTGAAGCTTTCTTT
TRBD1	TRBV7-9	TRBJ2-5	CASVQGDQETQYF	TGTGCCAGCGTACAGGGGGACCAAGAGACCCAGTACTTC
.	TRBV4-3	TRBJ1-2	CASSREQGSYGYTF	TGCGCCAGCAGCCGAGAACAGGGATCGTATGGCTACACCTTC
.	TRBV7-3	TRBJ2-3	CASSAGFTDTQYF	TGTGCCAGCAGCGCGGGGTTCACAGATACGCAGTATTTT
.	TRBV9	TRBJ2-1	CASSPLAVAYNEQFF	TGTGCCAGCAGCCCCCTAGCCGTGGCCTACAATGAGCAGTTCTTC
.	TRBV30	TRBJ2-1	CARSVQGGGKVNEQFF	TGTGCCCGGAGTGTACAGGGGGGGGGCAAGGTCAATGAGCAGTTCTTC
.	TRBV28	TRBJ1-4	CASSPRRRTNEKLFF	TGTGCCAGCAGCCCCCGAAGGCGGACTAATGAAAAACTGTTTTTT
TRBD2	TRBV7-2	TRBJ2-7	CASSLAGGSGPYEQYF	TGTGCCAGCAGCTTAGCGGGAGGGAGCGGGCCCTACGAGCAGTACTTC
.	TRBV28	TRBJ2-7	CASSLIVPYEQYF	TGTGCCAGCAGTTTAATAGTGCCATACGAGCAGTACTTC
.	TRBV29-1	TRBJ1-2	CSVGGGAFYGYTF	TGCAGCGTTGGAGGGGGGGCTTTCTATGGCTACACCTTC
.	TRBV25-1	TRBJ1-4	CASSDRVSTNEKLFF	TGTGCCAGCAGTGACCGGGTATCAACTAATGAAAAACTGTTTTTT
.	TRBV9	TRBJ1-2	CASGAANYGYTF	TGTGCCAGCGGGGCAGCTAACTATGGCTACACCTTC
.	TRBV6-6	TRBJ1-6	CASSYSMRVSPLHF	TGTGCCAGCAGTTACTCTATGCGGGTTTCACCCCTCCACTTT
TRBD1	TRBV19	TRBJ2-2	CASRLDRGATGELFF	TGTGCCAGTAGGCTGGACAGGGGGGCCACCGGGGAGCTGTTTTTT
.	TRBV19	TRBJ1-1	CASSIQNTEAFF	TGTGCCAGTAGTATCCAGAACACTGAAGCTTTCTTT
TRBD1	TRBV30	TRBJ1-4	CAWSRDRVIEKLFF	TGTGCCTGGAGTCGGGACAGGGTGATTGAAAAACTGTTTTTT
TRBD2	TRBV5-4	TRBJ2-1	CASRLWGGNEQFF	TGTGCCAGCAGGTTGTGGGGGGGGAATGAGCAGTTCTTC